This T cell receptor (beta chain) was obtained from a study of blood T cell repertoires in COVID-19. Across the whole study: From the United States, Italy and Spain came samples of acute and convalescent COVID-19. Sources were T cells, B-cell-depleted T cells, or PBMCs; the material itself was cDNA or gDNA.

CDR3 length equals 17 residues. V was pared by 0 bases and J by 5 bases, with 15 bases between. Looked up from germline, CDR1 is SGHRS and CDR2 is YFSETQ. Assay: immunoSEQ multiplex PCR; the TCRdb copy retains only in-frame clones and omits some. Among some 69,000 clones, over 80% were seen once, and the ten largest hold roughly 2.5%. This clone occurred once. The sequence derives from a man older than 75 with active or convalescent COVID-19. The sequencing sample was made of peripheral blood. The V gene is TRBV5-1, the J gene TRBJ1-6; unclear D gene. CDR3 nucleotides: TGCGCCAGCAGCTTGGCCGGAGGGCACGGGAATAATTCACCCCTCCACTTT. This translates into CASSLAGGHGNNSPLHF.